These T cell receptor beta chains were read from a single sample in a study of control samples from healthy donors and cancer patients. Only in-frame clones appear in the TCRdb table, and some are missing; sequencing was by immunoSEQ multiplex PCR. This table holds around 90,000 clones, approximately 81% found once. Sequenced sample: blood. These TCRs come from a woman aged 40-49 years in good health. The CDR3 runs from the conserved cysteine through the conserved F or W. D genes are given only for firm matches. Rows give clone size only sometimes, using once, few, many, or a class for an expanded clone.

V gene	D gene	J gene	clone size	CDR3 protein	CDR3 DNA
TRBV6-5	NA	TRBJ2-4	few	CASSYSITVSKNIQYF	TGTGCCAGCAGTTACTCGATAACGGTTTCCAAAAACATTCAGTACTTC
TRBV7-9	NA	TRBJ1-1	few	CASSSEGDRAFF	TGTGCCAGCAGCTCAGAGGGGGACCGAGCTTTCTTT
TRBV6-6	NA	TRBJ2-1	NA	CASSYSYSPGDEQFF	TGTGCCAGCAGTTACTCATACAGCCCGGGGGATGAGCAGTTCTTC
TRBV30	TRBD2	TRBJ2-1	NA	CAWSVWTRGDSYNEQFF	TGTGCCTGGAGTGTGTGGACGCGGGGGGACTCCTACAATGAGCAGTTCTTC
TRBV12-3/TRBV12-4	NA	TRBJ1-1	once	CASRPTGNTEAFF	TGTGCCAGCAGGCCGACAGGGAACACTGAAGCTTTCTTT
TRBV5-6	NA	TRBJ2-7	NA	CASSLANRAGHEQYF	TGTGCCAGCAGCTTGGCCAATAGGGCGGGACACGAGCAGTACTTC
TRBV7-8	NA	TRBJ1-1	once	CASSLVPRQRRTEAFF	TGTGCCAGCAGCTTAGTTCCACGACAAAGAAGAACTGAAGCTTTCTTT
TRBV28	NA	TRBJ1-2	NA	CASSLDRYGYTF	TGTGCCAGCAGTTTAGACCGTTATGGCTACACCTTC
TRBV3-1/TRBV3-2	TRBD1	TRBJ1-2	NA	CASSQVGTGGSGGYTF	TGTGCCAGCAGCCAAGTGGGGACAGGGGGATCTGGTGGCTACACCTTC
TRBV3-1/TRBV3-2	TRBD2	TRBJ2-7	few	CASSRGGIGYEQYF	TGTGCCAGCAGCCGGGGGGGAATTGGCTACGAGCAGTACTTC
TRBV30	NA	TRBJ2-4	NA	CAWSNGQPLAKNIQYF	TGTGCCTGGAGTAACGGACAGCCCTTAGCCAAAAACATTCAGTACTTC
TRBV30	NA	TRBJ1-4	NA	CAWSRGVSNEKLFF	TGTGCCTGGAGCCGGGGAGTCTCAAATGAAAAACTGTTTTTT
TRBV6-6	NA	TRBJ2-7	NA	CASSSSTQGYEQYF	TGTGCCAGCAGTTCCTCAACACAGGGTTACGAGCAGTACTTC
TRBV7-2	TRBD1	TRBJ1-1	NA	CASSFLTGGGEAFF	TGTGCCAGCAGCTTCCTAACAGGGGGTGGTGAAGCTTTCTTT
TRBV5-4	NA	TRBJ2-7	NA	CASAGLHEQYF	TGTGCCAGCGCCGGGTTGCACGAGCAGTACTTC